The 17 T cell receptor beta chains in this list originate from one sample, sequenced in a study of blood T cells in healthy people across ages. Primers used in a second PCR of about 6 to 12 cycles were a sample-barcoded 5' primer and a J-beta primer mix. TCRdb re-derived calls from the 5' RACE reads in MiXCR, one entry per CDR3 protein. The sample includes 1 million or so distinct CDR3 sequences, approximately 26% seen only once; the top ten take around 0.7%. This sample was shared with a second study, whose subject was T cells of mothers and their children.

Sequenced material: blood. Receptors originate from a girl aged 2 to 9 in good health.

This chain links TRBV5-1 with TRBJ2-1, with TRBD1 matching over 8 bases. Germline assignment: CDR1 SGHRS and CDR2 YFSETQ. V shed 4 bases and J 5 bases; nucleotides not matched to a gene: 11. This CDR3 has 16 residues. CDR3 nucleotides: TGCGCCAGCAGCCGGTCGACAGGGGACCTTAACAATGAGCAGTTCTTC. This gives the protein CASSRSTGDLNNEQFF. The variable domain in full, with the rest retrieved from reference TRBV5-1 and TRBJ2-1, is KAGVTQTPRYLIKTRGQQVTLSCSPISGHRSVSWYQQTPGQGLQFLFEYFSETQRNKGNFPGRFSGRQFSNSRSEMNVSTLELGDSALYLCASSRSTGDLNNEQFFGPGTRLTVL.

The sample holds a few counts of this clonotype. The chain links TRBV11-3 to TRBJ2-5; TRBD2 aligns across 8 bases. Per germline, CDR1 SGHNT and CDR2 YENEEA. This CDR3 has 14 residues. V was pared by 7 bases and J by 2 bases, with 6 bases of the junction left unmatched. CDR3 nucleotide sequence: TGTGCCAGCACTCCGGGGGGGGCTCAAGAGACCCAGTACTTC. Protein product: CASTPGGAQETQYF.

The genes are TRBV5-1 and TRBJ2-3; D is possibly TRBD1 (6 bases). Germline V CDR1 and CDR2: SGHRS, YFSETQ. The germline V and J ends were trimmed by 2 bases and 4 bases, with 14 bases remaining between them. The CDR3 has 15 residues. The CDR3 loop is CASSFARGSADTQYF. As DNA, the CDR3 is TGCGCCAGCAGCTTCGCCAGGGGAAGCGCAGATACGCAGTATTTT.

This clonotype was found a few times. The V call is TRBV29-1, the J call TRBJ2-3; TRBD2 matches at 7 bases. CDR1 and CDR2 (germline): SQVTM, ANQGSEA. V gave up 1 base and J gave up 6 bases; unmatched junction bases: 4. This CDR3 comprises 13 residues. CDR3 in DNA: TGCAGCGTTGAAGGATTAGCGGGTGATACGCAGTATTTT. It codes for CSVEGLAGDTQYF.

This clonotype has more than one count but fewer than ten. The chain recombines TRBV6-6 with TRBJ1-4; the D gene is possibly TRBD1 (5 bases). The V and J ends lost 1 base and 7 bases respectively, with 10 bases between them. The CDR3 has 14 residues. Germline loops: CDR1 MNHNY, CDR2 SVGAGI (reference sequence). This chain's CDR3 is CASSYFGTTEKLFF. The CDR3 bases are TGTGCCAGCAGTTACTTCGGGACGACTGAAAAACTGTTTTTT.

This clonotype came up a few times. V and J are TRBV24-1 and TRBJ1-1; a weak D match, TRBD1 (5 bases). This CDR3 region has 11 residues. Per germline, CDR1 KGHDR and CDR2 SFDVKD. With 9 bases removed from V and 5 bases from J, the gap between germline ends came to 9 bases. CDR3 nucleotides: TGTGCCACCCGGGGGGGGACTGAAGCTTTCTTT. As protein: CATRGGTEAFF.

The rearrangement joins TRBV12-3 or TRBV12-4 to TRBJ2-3; D gene unclear. The CDR3 is 12 amino acids. V was clipped by 5 bases and J by 5 bases, with 8 bases between them. The CDR3 sequence is CASSPRLDTQYF. CDR3 bases: TGTGCCAGCAGTCCTAGATTAGATACGCAGTATTTT.

The rearrangement joins TRBV28 to TRBJ1-5, with 10 bases aligning to TRBD1. The ends lost 6 bases at V and 5 bases at J; junction bases unmatched: 7. CDR1 and CDR2 from the germline V gene are MDHEN and SYDVKM. The CDR3 spans 15 residues. In DNA, the CDR3 is TGTGCCAGCAGAGAGGCCGGGACAGGGGATCAGCCCCAGCATTTT. It translates to CASREAGTGDQPQHF.

The chain couples TRBV7-2 to TRBJ2-7; D is unclear. Germline-derived CDR1 and CDR2 are SGHTA and FQGNSA. V was clipped by 4 bases and J by 3 bases, with 10 bases between them. CDR3 length equals 13 residues. CDR3: CASSSYIDYEQYV. For the CDR3, the DNA is TGTGCCAGCAGCTCCTACATAGACTACGAGCAGTACGTC.

The chain uses TRBV21-1 and TRBJ2-5. TRBV21-1 is classified as a pseudogene. The CDR3 spans 18 residues. The CDR3: CASRYRTDRLREQETQYF. CDR3 bases: TGTGCCAGCAGATACCGGACCGACCGGCTTAGGGAACAAGAGACCCAGTACTTC.

CDR3 protein: CASSPGTGNIKYF. The CDR3 DNA sequence: TGCGCCAGCAGCCCTGGGACAGGGAACATTAAGTACTTC. The chain combines TRBV4-3 with TRBJ2-7, with 9 bases matching TRBD1. This CDR3 contains 13 residues. The V and J ends lost 4 bases and 11 bases, in that order; junction bases with no gene match: 9. Germline assignment: CDR1 LGHNA and CDR2 YSLEER.

This clonotype has a handful of counts. V and J are TRBV12-3 or TRBV12-4 and TRBJ2-7; D not resolved. With the DNA end fitting TRBJ2-1 better, the J assignment may be wrong. The CDR3 consists of 15 residues. The CDR3 coding sequence is TGTGCCAGCAGTTTCGCGAGTTCGGTCGCCAATGAGCAGTTCTTC. Its protein is CASSFASSVANEQFF.

The sample holds a few counts of this clonotype. The genes are TRBV29-1 and TRBJ2-2; D tentatively fits TRBD1 or TRBD2 (5 bases each). Germline loops: CDR1 SQVTM, CDR2 ANQGSEA. Trimming stripped 4 bases from V and 3 bases from J, with 9 bases between. The CDR3 totals 13 residues. The chain's CDR3 is CSVGGPDTGELFF. Here the CDR3 DNA reads TGCAGCGTTGGGGGACCGGACACCGGGGAGCTGTTTTTT.

This clonotype was observed a single time. The chain has TRBV20-1 and TRBJ1-1, with D uncertain. This CDR3 comprises 15 residues. Deletions cut 2 bases from V and 2 bases from J, with 15 bases between. CDR1 is DFQATT and CDR2 is SNEGSKA in the germline V gene (reference sequence). CDR3 in amino acids: CSARRSGLKNTEAFF. The DNA for the CDR3 is TGCAGTGCTAGACGATCAGGACTTAAAAACACTGAAGCTTTCTTT.

V and J are TRBV24-1 and TRBJ2-5; D is possibly TRBD2 (5 bases). The last part of the DNA fits TRBJ2-1 better; the J call may be wrong. Germline V CDR1 and CDR2: KGHDR, SFDVKD. This CDR3 comprises 18 residues. CDR3 coding DNA: TGTGCCACCAGTGACGGGAAAGCTAGTCGATTGGTATACAATGAGCAGTTCTTC. As protein: CATSDGKASRLVYNEQFF.

This chain links TRBV27 with TRBJ1-4, with 7 nucleotides matching TRBD1. Per the germline V gene, CDR1 is MNHEY and CDR2 is SMNVEV (reference sequence). The CDR3 consists of 16 residues. V lost 0 bases and J lost 5; bases outside the gene matches: 6. The CDR3 DNA reads as TGTGCCAGCAGTTTATCAGGGGGCAAACGGAATGAAAAACTGTTTTTT. Translated: CASSLSGGKRNEKLFF.

The chain couples TRBV9 to TRBJ2-7, with D perhaps TRBD1 (5 bases). The CDR3 loop spans 13 amino acids. V shed 0 bases and J shed 6 bases, with 10 bases lying between them. Per germline, CDR1 SGDLS and CDR2 YYNGEE. In DNA, the CDR3 is TGTGCCAGCAGCGTAGGGGGCGCTACCGAGCAGTACTTC. The encoded protein is CASSVGGATEQYF.